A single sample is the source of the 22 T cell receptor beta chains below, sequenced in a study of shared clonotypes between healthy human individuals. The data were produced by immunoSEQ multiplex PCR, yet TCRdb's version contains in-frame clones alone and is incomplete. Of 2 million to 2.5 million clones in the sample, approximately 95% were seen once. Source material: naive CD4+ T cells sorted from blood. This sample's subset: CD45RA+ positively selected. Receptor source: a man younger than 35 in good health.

The CDR3 region has the DNA TGTGCCAGCAGCAAGACAGGGATGATTGGCACCGGGGAGCTGTTTTTT. Residues: CASSKTGMIGTGELFF. The chain couples TRBV6-6 to TRBJ2-2; 7 nucleotides align to TRBD1. The CDR3 contains 16 residues. The V segment lost 6 bases and the J segment 4 bases; nucleotides outside the gene matches: 11. Germline CDR1 and CDR2: MNHNY and SVGAGI (reference sequence).

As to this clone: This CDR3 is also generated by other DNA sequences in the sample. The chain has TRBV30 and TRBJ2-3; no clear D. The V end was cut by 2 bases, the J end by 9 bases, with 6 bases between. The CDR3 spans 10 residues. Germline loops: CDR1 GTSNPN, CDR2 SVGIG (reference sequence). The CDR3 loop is CAWSRDTQYF. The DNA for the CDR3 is TGTGCCTGGAGTAGAGACACGCAGTATTTT.

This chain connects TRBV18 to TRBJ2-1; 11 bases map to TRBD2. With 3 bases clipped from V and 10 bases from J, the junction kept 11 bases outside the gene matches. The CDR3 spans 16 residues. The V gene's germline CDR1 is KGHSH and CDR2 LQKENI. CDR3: CASSPLTSGRLWEQFF. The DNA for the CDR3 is TGTGCCAGCTCACCCCTCACTAGCGGGAGACTTTGGGAGCAGTTCTTC.

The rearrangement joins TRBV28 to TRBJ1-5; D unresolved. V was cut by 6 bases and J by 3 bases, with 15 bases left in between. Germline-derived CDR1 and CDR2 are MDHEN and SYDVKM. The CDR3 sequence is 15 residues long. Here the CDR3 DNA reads TGTGCCAGCAGCCAAGGAGGCGGCCCCAATCAGCCCCAGCATTTT. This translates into CASSQGGGPNQPQHF.

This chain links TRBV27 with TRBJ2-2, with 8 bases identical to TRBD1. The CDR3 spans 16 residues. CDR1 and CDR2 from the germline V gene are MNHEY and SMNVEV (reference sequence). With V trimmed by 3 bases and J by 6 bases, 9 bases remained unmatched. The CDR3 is CASSLLVRGRSGELFF. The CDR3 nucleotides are TGTGCCAGCAGTTTGTTAGTCAGGGGGCGATCCGGGGAGCTGTTTTTT.

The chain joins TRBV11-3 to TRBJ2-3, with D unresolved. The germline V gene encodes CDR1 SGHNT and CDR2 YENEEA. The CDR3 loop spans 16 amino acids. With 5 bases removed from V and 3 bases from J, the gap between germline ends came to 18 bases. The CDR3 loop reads CASSPGGWDGTDTQYF. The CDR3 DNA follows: TGTGCCAGCAGCCCCGGCGGATGGGATGGGACAGATACGCAGTATTTT.

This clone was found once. In DNA form, the CDR3 reads TGTGCCAGCAGCGCTGGGGGTCCCACCGGGGAGCTGTTTTTT. Translated, it gives CASSAGGPTGELFF. This rearrangement joins TRBV5-4 to TRBJ2-2; D may correspond to TRBD1 or TRBD2 (5 bases each). The CDR3 has 14 amino acids. Looked up from germline, CDR1 is SGHNT and CDR2 is YYREEE (reference sequence). Trimming left V 4 bases short and J 4 bases short, with 11 bases between.

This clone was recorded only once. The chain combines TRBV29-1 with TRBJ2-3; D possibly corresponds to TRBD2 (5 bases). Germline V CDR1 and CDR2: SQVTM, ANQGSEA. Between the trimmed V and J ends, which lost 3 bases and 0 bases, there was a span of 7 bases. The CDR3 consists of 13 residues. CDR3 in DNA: TGCAGCGTTGACAGGACTAGCACAGATACGCAGTATTTT. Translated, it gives CSVDRTSTDTQYF.

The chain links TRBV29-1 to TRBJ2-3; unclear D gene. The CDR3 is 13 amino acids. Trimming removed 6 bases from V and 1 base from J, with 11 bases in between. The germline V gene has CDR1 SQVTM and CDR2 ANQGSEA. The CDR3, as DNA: TGCAGCGTCCGCCCTTCCGGCACAGATACGCAGTATTTT. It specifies CSVRPSGTDTQYF.

The CDR3 bases are TGTGCCAGCAATCCGGCCGGGGGGAATAATAGGTGGTACACCTTC. Translated, it gives CASNPAGGNNRWYTF. The chain carries TRBV6-5 and TRBJ1-2; a possible D gene is TRBD1 (5 bases). Trimming left V 7 bases short and J 11 bases short, with 26 bases between. CDR3 length equals 15 residues. Germline V CDR1 and CDR2: MNHEY, SVGAGI.

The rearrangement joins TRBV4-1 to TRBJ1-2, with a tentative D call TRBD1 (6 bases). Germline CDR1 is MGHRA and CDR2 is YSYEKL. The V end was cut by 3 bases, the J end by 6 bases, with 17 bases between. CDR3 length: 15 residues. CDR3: CASSQEPGGLHGYTF. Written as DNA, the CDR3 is TGCGCCAGCAGCCAGGAACCCGGGGGGCTCCATGGCTACACCTTC.

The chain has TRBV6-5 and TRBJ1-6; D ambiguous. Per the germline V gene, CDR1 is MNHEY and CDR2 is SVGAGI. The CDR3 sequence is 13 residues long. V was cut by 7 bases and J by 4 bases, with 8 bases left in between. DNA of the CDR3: TGTGCCAGCACCGAGGAATATAATTCACCCCTCCACTTT. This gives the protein CASTEEYNSPLHF.

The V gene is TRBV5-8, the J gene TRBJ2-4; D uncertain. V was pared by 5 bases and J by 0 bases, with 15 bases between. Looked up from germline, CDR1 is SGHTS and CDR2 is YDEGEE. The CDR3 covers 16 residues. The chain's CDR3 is CASRRARVQAKNIQYF. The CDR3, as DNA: TGTGCCAGCAGAAGGGCCCGGGTCCAAGCCAAAAACATTCAGTACTTC.

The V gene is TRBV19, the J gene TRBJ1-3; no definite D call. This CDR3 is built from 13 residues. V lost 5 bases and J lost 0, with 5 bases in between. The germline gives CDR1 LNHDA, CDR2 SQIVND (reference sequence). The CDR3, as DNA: TGTGCCAGTAGTGAGACCTCTGGAAACACCATATATTTT. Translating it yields CASSETSGNTIYF.

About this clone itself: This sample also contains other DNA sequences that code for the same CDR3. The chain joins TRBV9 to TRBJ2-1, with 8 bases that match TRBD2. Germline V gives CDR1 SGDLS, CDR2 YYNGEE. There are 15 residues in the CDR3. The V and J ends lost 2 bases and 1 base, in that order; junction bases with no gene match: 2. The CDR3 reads CASSVGGGSYNEQFF. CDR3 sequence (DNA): TGTGCCAGCAGCGTCGGCGGGGGGTCCTACAATGAGCAGTTCTTC.

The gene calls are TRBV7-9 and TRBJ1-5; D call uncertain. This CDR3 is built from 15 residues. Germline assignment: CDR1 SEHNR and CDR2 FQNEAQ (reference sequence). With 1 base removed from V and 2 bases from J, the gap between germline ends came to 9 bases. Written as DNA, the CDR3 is TGTGCCAGCAGCTTAGGGGTCGAGGGCAATCAGCCCCAGCATTTT. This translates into CASSLGVEGNQPQHF.

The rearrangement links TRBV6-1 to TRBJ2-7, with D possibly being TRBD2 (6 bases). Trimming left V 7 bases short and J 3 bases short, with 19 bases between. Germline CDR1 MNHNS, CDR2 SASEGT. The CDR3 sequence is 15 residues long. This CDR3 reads CASTFTGGAGYEQYF. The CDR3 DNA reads TGTGCCAGCACTTTCACCGGGGGAGCCGGCTACGAGCAGTACTTC.

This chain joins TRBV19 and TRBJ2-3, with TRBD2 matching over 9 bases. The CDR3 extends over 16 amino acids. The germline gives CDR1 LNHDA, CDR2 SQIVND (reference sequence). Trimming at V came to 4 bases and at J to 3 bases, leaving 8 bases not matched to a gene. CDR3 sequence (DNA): TGTGCCAGTAGTACCCGTAGCGGGGGTGGTACAGATACGCAGTATTTT. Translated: CASSTRSGGGTDTQYF.

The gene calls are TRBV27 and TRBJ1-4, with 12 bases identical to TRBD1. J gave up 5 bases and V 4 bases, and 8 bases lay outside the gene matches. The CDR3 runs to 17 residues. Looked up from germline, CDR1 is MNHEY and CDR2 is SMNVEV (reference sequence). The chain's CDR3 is CASSSPGTGGRNEKLFF. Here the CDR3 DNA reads TGTGCCAGCAGTTCTCCCGGGACAGGGGGCCGAAATGAAAAACTGTTTTTT.

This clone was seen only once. The CDR3 region is CASSLGEGPDEQYF. For the CDR3, the DNA is TGTGCCAGCAGCTTAGGGGAGGGTCCTGACGAGCAGTACTTC. The rearrangement links TRBV7-9 to TRBJ2-7, with 7 bases identical to TRBD2. CDR1 SEHNR and CDR2 FQNEAQ come from the germline V gene (reference sequence). The CDR3 runs to 14 residues. Germline trimming cut 1 base from V and 5 bases from J; bases unmatched to any gene: 5.

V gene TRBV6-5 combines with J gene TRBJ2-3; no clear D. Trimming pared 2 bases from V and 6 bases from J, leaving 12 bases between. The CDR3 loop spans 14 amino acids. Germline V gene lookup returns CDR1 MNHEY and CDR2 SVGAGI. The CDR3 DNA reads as TGTGCCAGCAGTTACAGCACCTTCGGGGATACGCAGTATTTT. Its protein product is CASSYSTFGDTQYF.

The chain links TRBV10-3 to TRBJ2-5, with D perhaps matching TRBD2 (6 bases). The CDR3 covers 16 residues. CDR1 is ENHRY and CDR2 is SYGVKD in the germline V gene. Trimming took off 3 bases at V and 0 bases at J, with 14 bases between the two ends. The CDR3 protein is CAISDWRDNNQETQYF. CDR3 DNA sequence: TGTGCCATCAGTGACTGGCGGGATAACAACCAAGAGACCCAGTACTTC.